A selection of T cell receptor beta chains follows, all from one sample in a study of T-cell memory formation after mild COVID-19. TCRdb itself ran the 5' RACE reads through MiXCR, one entry per CDR3 protein. The sample comprises around 410,000 distinct CDR3 sequences, 20% to 30% of which are singletons, and about an eighth rests with the top ten. Sample: PBMCs or a T cell subset sorted from them (not recorded which). The receptors shown here come from an adult woman who had mild COVID-19 (a few samples of this study predate the infection). Cell type and time point are not known. Both conserved end residues are part of each CDR3. D genes are given only for firm matches. Not all rows give a size; the values are once, few, many and, for expanded clones, a class.

J gene,V gene,CDR3 length,D gene,clone size,CDR3 protein,CDR3 DNA
TRBJ2-3,TRBV4-3,14,NA,NA,CASSQGGRTDTQYF,TGCGCCAGCAGCCAAGGCGGCCGCACAGATACGCAGTATTTT
TRBJ2-1,TRBV3-1,18,TRBD2,NA,CASSRTLASGGPNNEQFF,TGTGCCAGCAGCCGAACTTTGGCTAGCGGGGGACCTAACAATGAGCAGTTCTTC
TRBJ2-1,TRBV7-2,14,TRBD2,many,CASSPWTSVNEQFF,TGTGCCAGCAGCCCCTGGACTAGCGTCAATGAGCAGTTCTTC
TRBJ2-3,TRBV19,13,TRBD2,many,CASGLAGTDTQYF,TGTGCCAGCGGACTAGCGGGCACAGATACGCAGTATTTT
TRBJ2-7,TRBV4-1,15,NA,few,CASSQGEQQVYEQYF,TGCGCCAGCAGCCAAGGGGAACAACAGGTCTACGAGCAGTACTTC
TRBJ2-1,TRBV14,16,NA,few,CASSQFGRRQYNEQFF,TGTGCCAGCAGCCAATTTGGACGGAGGCAGTACAATGAGCAGTTCTTC
TRBJ1-2,TRBV5-1,13,NA,few,CASSDTPNYGYTF,TGCGCCAGCAGCGATACCCCTAACTATGGCTACACCTTC
TRBJ2-2,TRBV29-1,14,NA,once,CSVEVPSNSGELFF,TGCAGCGTTGAAGTTCCATCGAACTCCGGGGAGCTGTTTTTT
TRBJ1-5,TRBV23-1,12,NA,NA,CAQGGSNQPQHF,TGTGCACAGGGAGGTAGCAATCAGCCCCAGCATTTT
TRBJ1-5,TRBV29-1,15,TRBD1,NA,CSVAGQGTGNQPQHF,TGCAGCGTTGCGGGACAGGGGACGGGCAATCAGCCCCAGCATTTT
TRBJ1-2,TRBV12-3/TRBV12-4,14,NA,NA,CASSHRSINYGYTF,TGTGCCAGCAGTCACAGATCAATTAACTATGGCTACACCTTC
TRBJ2-3,TRBV7-3,15,TRBD2,few,CASSLGRGSTDTQYF,TGTGCCAGCAGCCTCGGGAGGGGGAGCACAGATACGCAGTATTTT
TRBJ1-6,TRBV7-9,16,TRBD1,NA,CASSTTDRGYNSPLHF,TGTGCCAGCAGCACGACCGACAGGGGGTATAATTCACCCCTCCACTTT
TRBJ1-6,TRBV5-1,14,NA,NA,CASQTGANNSPLHF,TGCGCCAGCCAGACAGGCGCCAATAATTCACCCCTCCACTTT
TRBJ2-5,TRBV24-1,14,NA,NA,CATSDSRTGETQYF,TGTGCCACCAGTGATTCCCGGACGGGCGAGACCCAGTACTTC
TRBJ2-3,TRBV3-1,16,TRBD2,few,CASSPGTSGGTDTQYF,TGTGCCAGCAGCCCTGGGACTAGCGGGGGCACAGATACGCAGTATTTT
TRBJ2-3,TRBV5-1,16,TRBD2,NA,CASSYWTSGSTDTQYF,TGCGCCAGCAGCTACTGGACTAGCGGGAGCACAGATACGCAGTATTTT
TRBJ2-7,TRBV4-3,13,NA,many,CASSSDRAGEQYF,TGCGCCAGCAGCTCCGACAGGGCGGGAGAGCAGTACTTC
TRBJ2-5,TRBV4-1,16,TRBD1,once,CASSQGPRTGQETQYF,TGCGCCAGCAGCCAAGGGCCAAGGACAGGACAAGAGACCCAGTACTTC
TRBJ2-3,TRBV6-1,16,NA,NA,CASSVRPSAPTDTQYF,TGTGCCAGCAGTGTCCGACCTAGCGCACCCACAGATACGCAGTATTTT
TRBJ2-3,TRBV20-1,17,NA,few,CSARDRIRRISTDTQYF,TGCAGTGCTAGAGATCGGATTAGGCGGATTAGCACAGATACGCAGTATTTT
TRBJ1-3,TRBV4-1,14,NA,few,CASSQVSSGNTIYF,TGCGCCAGCAGCCAAGTAAGCTCTGGAAACACCATATATTTT
TRBJ2-7,TRBV4-3,13,NA,NA,CASSQASGYEQYF,TGCGCCAGCAGCCAAGCCTCGGGCTACGAGCAGTACTTC
TRBJ1-4,TRBV14,11,NA,NA,CASSQDYRLFF,TGTGCCAGCAGCCAGGATTACCGCTTGTTTTTT
TRBJ1-2,TRBV29-1,13,NA,few,CSVLGDLDYGYTF,TGCAGCGTTTTGGGGGACCTGGACTATGGCTACACCTTC
TRBJ2-1,TRBV11-3,14,NA,NA,CASSFFGADNEQFF,TGTGCCAGCAGCTTCTTCGGAGCTGACAATGAGCAGTTCTTC